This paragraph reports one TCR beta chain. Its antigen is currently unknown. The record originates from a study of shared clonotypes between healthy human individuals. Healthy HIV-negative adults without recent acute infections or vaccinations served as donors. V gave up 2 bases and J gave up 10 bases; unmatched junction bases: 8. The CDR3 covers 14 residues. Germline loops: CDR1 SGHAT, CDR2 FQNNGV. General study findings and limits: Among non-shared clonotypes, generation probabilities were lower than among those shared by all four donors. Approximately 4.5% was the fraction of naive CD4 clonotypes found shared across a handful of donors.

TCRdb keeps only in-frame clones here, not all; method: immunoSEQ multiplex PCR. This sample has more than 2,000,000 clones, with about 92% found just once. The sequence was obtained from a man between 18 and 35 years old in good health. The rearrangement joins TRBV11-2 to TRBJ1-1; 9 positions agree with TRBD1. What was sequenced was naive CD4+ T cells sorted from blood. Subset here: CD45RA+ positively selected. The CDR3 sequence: CASSLSRDRARAFF. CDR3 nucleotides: TGTGCCAGCAGCTTATCTAGGGACAGGGCTCGAGCTTTCTTT.